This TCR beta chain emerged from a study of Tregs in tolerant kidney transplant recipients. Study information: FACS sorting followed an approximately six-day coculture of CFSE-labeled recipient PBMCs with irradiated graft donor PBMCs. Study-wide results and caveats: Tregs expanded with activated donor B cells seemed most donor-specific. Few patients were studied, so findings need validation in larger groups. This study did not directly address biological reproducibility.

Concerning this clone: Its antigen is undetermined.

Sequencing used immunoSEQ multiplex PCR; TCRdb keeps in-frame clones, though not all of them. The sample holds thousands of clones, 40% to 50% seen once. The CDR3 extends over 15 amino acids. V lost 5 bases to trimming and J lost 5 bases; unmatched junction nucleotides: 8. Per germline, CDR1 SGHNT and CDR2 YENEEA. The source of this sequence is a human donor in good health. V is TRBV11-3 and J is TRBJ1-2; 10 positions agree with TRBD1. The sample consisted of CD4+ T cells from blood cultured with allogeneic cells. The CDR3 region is CASSQKSGQGYGYTF. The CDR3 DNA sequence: TGTGCCAGCAGCCAAAAATCGGGACAGGGGTATGGCTACACCTTC. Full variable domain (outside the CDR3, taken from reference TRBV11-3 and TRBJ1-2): EAGVVQSPRYKIIEKKQPVAFWCNPISGHNTLYWYLQNLGQGPELLIRYENEEAVDDSQLPKDRFSAERLKGVDSTLKIQPAELGDSAVYLCASSQKSGQGYGYTFGSGTRLTVV.